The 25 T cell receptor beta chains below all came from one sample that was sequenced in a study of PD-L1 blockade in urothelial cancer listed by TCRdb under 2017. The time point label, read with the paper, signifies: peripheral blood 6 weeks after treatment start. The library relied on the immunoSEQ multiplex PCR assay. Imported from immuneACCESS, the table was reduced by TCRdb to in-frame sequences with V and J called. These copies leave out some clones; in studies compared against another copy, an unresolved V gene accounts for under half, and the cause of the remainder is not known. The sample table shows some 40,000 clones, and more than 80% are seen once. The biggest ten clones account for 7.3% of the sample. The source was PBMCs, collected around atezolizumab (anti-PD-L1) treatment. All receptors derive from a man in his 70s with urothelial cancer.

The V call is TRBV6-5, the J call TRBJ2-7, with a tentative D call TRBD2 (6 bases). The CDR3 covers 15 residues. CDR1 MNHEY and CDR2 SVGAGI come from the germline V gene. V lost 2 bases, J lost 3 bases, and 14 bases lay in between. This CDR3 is CASSYGHGGIYEQYF. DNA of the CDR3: TGTGCCAGCAGTTACGGCCACGGGGGTATCTACGAGCAGTACTTC.

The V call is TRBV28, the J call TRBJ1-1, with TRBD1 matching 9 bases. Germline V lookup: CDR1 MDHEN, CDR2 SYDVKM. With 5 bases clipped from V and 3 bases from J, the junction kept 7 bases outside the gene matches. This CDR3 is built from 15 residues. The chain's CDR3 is CASSTGGPSDTEAFF. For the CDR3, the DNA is TGTGCCAGCAGTACAGGGGGCCCCTCGGACACTGAAGCTTTCTTT.

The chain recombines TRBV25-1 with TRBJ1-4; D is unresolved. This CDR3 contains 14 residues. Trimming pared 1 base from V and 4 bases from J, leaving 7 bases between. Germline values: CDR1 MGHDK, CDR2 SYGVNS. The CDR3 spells CASSEFSGNEKLFF. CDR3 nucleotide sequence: TGTGCCAGCAGTGAATTTTCCGGTAATGAAAAACTGTTTTTT.

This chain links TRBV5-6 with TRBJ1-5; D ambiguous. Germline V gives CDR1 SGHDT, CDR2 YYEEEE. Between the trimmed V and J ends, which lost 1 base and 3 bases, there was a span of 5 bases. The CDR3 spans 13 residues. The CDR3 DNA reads TGTGCCAGCAGCTTGAGCACCAATCAGCCCCAGCATTTT. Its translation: CASSLSTNQPQHF. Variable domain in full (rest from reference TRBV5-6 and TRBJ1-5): DAGVTQSPTHLIKTRGQQVTLRCSPKSGHDTVSWYQQALGQGPQFIFQYYEEEERQRGNFPDRFSGHQFPNYSSELNVNALLLGDSALYLCASSLSTNQPQHFGDGTRLSIL.

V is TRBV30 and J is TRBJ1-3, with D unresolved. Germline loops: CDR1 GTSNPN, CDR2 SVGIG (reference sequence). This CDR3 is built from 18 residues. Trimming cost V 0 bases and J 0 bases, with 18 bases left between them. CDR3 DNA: TGTGCCTGGAGTGTACGGGGTCCCGGGGTGAACTCTGGAAACACCATATATTTT. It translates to CAWSVRGPGVNSGNTIYF.

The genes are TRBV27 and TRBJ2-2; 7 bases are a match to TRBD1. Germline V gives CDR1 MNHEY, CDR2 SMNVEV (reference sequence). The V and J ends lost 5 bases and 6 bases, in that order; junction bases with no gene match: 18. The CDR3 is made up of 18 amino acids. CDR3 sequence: CASSNPALGYRGPGELFF. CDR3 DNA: TGTGCCAGCAGTAACCCCGCGTTGGGGTACAGGGGCCCCGGGGAGCTGTTTTTT.

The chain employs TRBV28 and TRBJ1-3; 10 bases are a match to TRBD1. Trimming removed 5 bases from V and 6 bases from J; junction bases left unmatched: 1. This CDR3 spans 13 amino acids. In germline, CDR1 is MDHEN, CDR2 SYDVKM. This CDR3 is CASSRQGANTIYF. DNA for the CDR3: TGTGCCAGCAGTCGACAGGGGGCAAACACCATATATTTT. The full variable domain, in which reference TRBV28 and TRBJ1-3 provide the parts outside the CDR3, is DVKVTQSSRYLVKRTGEKVFLECVQDMDHENMFWYRQDPGLGLRLIYFSYDVKMKEKGDIPEGYSVSREKKERFSLILESASTNQTSMYLCASSRQGANTIYFGEGSWLTVV.

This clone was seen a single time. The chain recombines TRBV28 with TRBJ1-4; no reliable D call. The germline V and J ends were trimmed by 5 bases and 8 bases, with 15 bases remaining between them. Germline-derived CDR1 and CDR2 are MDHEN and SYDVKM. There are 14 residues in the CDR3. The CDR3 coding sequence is TGTGCCAGCAGTCCCCCCGATGCGAGGGAAAAACTGTTTTTT. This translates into CASSPPDAREKLFF. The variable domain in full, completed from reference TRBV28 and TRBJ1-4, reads DVKVTQSSRYLVKRTGEKVFLECVQDMDHENMFWYRQDPGLGLRLIYFSYDVKMKEKGDIPEGYSVSREKKERFSLILESASTNQTSMYLCASSPPDAREKLFFGSGTQLSVL.

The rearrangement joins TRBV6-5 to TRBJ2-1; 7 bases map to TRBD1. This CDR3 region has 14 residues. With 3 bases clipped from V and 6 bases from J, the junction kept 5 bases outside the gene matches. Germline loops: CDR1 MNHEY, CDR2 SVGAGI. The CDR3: CASSYTTGPNEQFF. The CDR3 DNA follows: TGTGCCAGCAGTTATACGACAGGGCCCAATGAGCAGTTCTTC.

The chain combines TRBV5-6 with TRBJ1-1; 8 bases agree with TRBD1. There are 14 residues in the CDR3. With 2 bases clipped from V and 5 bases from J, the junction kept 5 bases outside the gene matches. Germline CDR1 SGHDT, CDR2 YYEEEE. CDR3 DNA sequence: TGTGCCAGCAGCTTCGTAAACAGGGGGACTGAAGCTTTCTTT. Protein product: CASSFVNRGTEAFF.

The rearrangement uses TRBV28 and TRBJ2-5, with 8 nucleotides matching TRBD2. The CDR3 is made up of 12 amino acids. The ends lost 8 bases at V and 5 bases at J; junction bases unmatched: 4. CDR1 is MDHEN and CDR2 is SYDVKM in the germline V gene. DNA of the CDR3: TGTGCCAGCGGGGCGGGAGGCGAGACCCAGTACTTC. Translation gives CASGAGGETQYF. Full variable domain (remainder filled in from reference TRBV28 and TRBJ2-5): DVKVTQSSRYLVKRTGEKVFLECVQDMDHENMFWYRQDPGLGLRLIYFSYDVKMKEKGDIPEGYSVSREKKERFSLILESASTNQTSMYLCASGAGGETQYFGPGTRLLVL.

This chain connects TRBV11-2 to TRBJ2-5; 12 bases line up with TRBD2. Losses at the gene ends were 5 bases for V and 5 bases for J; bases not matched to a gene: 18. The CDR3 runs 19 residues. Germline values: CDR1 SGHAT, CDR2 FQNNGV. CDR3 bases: TGTGCCAGCAGCCCCCCCCCTTACAGAAGACTAGCGGGAGAGGAGACCCAGTACTTC. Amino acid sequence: CASSPPPYRRLAGEETQYF.

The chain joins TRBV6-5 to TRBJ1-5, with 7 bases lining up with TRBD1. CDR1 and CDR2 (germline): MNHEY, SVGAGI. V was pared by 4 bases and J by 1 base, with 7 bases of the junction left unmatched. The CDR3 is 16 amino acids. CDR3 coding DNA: TGTGCCAGCAGTTCCCTTTCACAGGGGAGCAATCAGCCCCAGCATTTT. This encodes CASSSLSQGSNQPQHF.

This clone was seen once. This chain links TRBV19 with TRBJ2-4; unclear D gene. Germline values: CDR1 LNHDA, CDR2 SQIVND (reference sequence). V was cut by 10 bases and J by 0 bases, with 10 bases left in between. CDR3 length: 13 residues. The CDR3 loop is CATRELAKNIQYF. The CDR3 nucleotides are TGTGCCACAAGAGAACTAGCCAAAAACATTCAGTACTTC.

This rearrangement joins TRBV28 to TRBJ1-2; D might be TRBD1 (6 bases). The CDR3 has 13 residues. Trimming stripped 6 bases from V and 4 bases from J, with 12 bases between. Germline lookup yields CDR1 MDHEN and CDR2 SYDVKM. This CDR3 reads CASRLDSTYGYTF. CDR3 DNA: TGTGCCAGCAGGTTGGACAGCACCTATGGCTACACCTTC.

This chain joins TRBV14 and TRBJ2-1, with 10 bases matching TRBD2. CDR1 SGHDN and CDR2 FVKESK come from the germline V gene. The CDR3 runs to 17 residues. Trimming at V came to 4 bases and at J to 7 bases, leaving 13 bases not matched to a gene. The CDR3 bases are TGTGCCAGCAGCCGACACCGGGCTAGCGGGAGTTTTAATGAGCAGTTCTTC. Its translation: CASSRHRASGSFNEQFF.

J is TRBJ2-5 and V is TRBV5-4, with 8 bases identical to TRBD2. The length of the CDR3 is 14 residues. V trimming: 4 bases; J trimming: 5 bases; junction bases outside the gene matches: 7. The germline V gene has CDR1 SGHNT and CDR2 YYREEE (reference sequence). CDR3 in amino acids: CASSGSGSRETQYF. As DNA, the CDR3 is TGTGCCAGCAGCGGGAGCGGGAGTAGGGAGACCCAGTACTTC.

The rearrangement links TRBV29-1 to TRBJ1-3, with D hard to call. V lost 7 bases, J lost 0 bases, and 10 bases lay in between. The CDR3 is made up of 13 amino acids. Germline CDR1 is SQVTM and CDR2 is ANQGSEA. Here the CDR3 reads CSGSSYSGNTIYF. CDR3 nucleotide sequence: TGCAGCGGAAGTTCCTACTCTGGAAACACCATATATTTT.

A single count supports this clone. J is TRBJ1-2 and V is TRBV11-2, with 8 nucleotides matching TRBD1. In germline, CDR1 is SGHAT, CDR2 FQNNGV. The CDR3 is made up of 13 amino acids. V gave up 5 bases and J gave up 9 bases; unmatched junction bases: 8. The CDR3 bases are TGTGCCAGCAGCGAGGACAGGGTTGGAAGCTACACCTTC. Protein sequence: CASSEDRVGSYTF.

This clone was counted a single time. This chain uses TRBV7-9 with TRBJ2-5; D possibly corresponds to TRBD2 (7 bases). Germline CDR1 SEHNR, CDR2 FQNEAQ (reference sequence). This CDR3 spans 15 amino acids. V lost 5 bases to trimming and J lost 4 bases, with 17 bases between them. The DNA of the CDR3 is TGTGCCAGCAGCCCCGGCGGGGGACAAACAGAGACCCAGTACTTC. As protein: CASSPGGGQTETQYF. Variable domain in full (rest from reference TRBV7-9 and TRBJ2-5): DTGVSQNPRHKITKRGQNVTFRCDPISEHNRLYWYRQTLGQGPEFLTYFQNEAQLEKSRLLSDRFSAERPKGSFSTLEIQRTEQGDSAMYLCASSPGGGQTETQYFGPGTRLLVL.

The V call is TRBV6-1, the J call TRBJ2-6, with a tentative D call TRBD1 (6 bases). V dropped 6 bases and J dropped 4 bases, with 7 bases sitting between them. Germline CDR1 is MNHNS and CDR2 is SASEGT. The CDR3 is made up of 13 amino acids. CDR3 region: CASRGGGANVLTF. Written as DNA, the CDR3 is TGTGCCAGCAGAGGGGGAGGGGCCAACGTCCTGACTTTC.

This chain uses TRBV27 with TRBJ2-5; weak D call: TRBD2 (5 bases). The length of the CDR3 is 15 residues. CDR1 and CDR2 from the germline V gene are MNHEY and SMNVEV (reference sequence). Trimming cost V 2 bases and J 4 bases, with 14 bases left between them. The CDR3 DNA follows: TGTGCCAGCAGTTTAAAAGGGAGAGCTTCAGAGACCCAGTACTTC. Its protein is CASSLKGRASETQYF.

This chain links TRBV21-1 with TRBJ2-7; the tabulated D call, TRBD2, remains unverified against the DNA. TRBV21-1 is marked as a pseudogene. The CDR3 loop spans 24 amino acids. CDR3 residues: CASSTGRGKDGGLSGRALIYEQYF. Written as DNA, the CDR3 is TGTGCCAGCAGCACGGGGAGGGGGAAAGACGGGGGGCTTAGCGGGAGGGCCCTGATCTACGAGCAGTACTTC.

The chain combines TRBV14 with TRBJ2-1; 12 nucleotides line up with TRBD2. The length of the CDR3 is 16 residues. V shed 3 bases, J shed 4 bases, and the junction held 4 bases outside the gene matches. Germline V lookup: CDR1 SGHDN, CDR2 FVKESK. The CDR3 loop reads CASSQLTSGGYNEQFF. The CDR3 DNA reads TGTGCCAGCAGCCAGCTGACTAGCGGGGGATACAATGAGCAGTTCTTC. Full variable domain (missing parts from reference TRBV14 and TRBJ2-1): EAGVTQFPSHSVIEKGQTVTLRCDPISGHDNLYWYRRVMGKEIKFLLHFVKESKQDESGMPNNRFLAERTGGTYSTLKVQPAELEDSGVYFCASSQLTSGGYNEQFFGPGTRLTVL.

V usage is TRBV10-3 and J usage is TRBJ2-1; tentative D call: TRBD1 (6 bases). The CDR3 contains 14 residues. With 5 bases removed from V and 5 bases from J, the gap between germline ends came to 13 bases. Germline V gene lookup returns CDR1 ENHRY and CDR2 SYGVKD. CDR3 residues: CAISTGSIDNEQFF. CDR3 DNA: TGTGCCATCAGTACAGGGTCTATCGACAATGAGCAGTTCTTC.